This entry is about one T cell receptor beta chain. The target of this receptor is not known. Base qualities were left out, and no much larger clone turns up one base away. These data are taken from a study of shared clonotypes between healthy human individuals (TCRdb year 2020). Background for the entire study: The cohort included a few men and a couple of women between 18 and 49 years of age. To estimate repertoire size and how much clonotypes are shared between individuals, the study performed deep sequencing of blood TCR repertoires from about 5 healthy adults. To increase sequencing depth and limit assay-specific biases, different laboratories used diverse techniques to prepare libraries and sequence TCR repertoires. Leukapheresis yielded between about 0.85 and 10 billion PBMCs per donor. For each donor, three plates each were used for CD4 naive and CD4 memory, two plates were used for CD8 naive, and one plate was used for CD8 memory. The study at large found these results: Even with the large sequencing depth, rarefaction of the sorted-subset datasets indicated that sequencing was incomplete. Pairwise subsampling led to the expectation that sequencing depth would affect the degree of clonotype sharing among donors. Only blood was sampled, and tissue TCR repertoires likely differ from those in blood. The small number of donors limited the genetic and exposure-history diversity represented. Across a few donors, roughly 5.1% of naive CD4, 3% to 4% of naive CD8, under 2.5% of memory CD4, and around 0.4% of memory CD8 clonotypes were shared. Naive subsets generally had larger estimated clonotype richness than memory subsets. Higher generation probabilities were observed for clonotypes shared by all four sorted-subset donors than for non-shared clonotypes.

The donors were healthy, HIV-negative adults who had no recently reported acute infections or vaccinations. Every donor was a Caucasian adult residing in Nashville, Tennessee, USA. Magnetic negative selection was used to enrich CD4+ T cells, after which naive cells were positively selected on CD45RA and the negative fraction became the memory subset. Blood was obtained by leukapheresis, after which PBMCs were separated by Ficoll-Histopaque density gradient centrifugation and cryopreserved in liquid nitrogen vapor phase. Purity and quantity of every magnetically sorted T cell population were checked by analytical flow cytometry. From each sorted fraction, genomic DNA was isolated and quantified by UV absorbance on a Nanodrop 2000c. TCR CDR3 regions were amplified from genomic DNA by multiplex PCR using the deep immunoSEQ assay. For each cell subset, the extracted genomic DNA was distributed evenly across all wells of several immunoSEQ 96-well plates, and each plate served as one replicate. Each replicate PCR for sorted subsets received about 0.2 ug genomic DNA, equal to tens of thousands of T cell genomes. Purified libraries were quantified with a Qubit 3.0 fluorometer, sized on a Bioanalyzer 2100, and re-quantified with the KAPA Library Quantification kit. Every immunoSEQ 96-well plate was sequenced on a separate single-read 150-cycle Illumina NextSeq 550 flow cell. On the authors' methods: Because only junctional sequences without quality scores were contained in the immunoSEQ output, filtering matching that applied to full-length reads could not be performed. Sequences were annotated with PyIR, a Python wrapper for IgBLAST v1.9, and V/J genes and CDR3 were assigned using IMGT germline references. Reads with weak V/J assignments (E-value above 1e-6), missing CDR3, stop codons, out-of-frame junctions, or ambiguous translated residues were removed. V3J clonotypes were defined as sequences sharing an identical inferred V gene, J gene, and CDR3 amino acid sequence. The percentage overlap between two repertoires was calculated by dividing the number of shared unique clonotypes by the size of the smaller repertoire. RTK rarefaction, the Chao1 estimator, and Recon v2.1 estimates of unobserved clonotypes were used to assess repertoire richness. Generation probabilities were computed with OLGA for all TCRbeta clonotypes obtained by the gDNA method from a few donors. TCRdb mirrors the immuneACCESS table, restricted to in-frame sequences. Some clones are absent from its copies; in checked studies, under half trace to an unresolved V gene, and the reason for the others is unknown. The D gene and trimming were derived from the DNA, and the V and J assignments and clone size from that table. This sample gives some 2,500,000 clones in total; 80% to 95% of them show up just once. The ten largest make up 0.36% of the sample.

Inclusive of the bounding cysteine and phenylalanine, the CDR3 is 15 residues long. Here the CDR3 DNA is all that survives: 45 bases in frame from base 1. V is reduced by 5 bases and J by 2 bases, leaving a spacing of 14 bases between them. CDR1 and CDR2, looked up from the germline V gene (reference sequence), are SEHNR and FQNEAQ. The TCR sequence derives from a man aged 18 to 35 in good health. Some clones in this sample may be carry-over from other donors' samples. This chain joins TRBV7-9 to TRBJ2-3; the D call is possibly TRBD1 or TRBD2, each sharing 5 bases. The sequenced material came from naive CD4+ T cells from PBMCs. The cell subset or site label here, explained by the study, means: CD45RA+ positively selected. The bases are TGTGCCAGCAGCGTAACGGGACCATACACAGATACGCAGTATTTT. Translated, this is CASSVTGPYTDTQYF. The variable domain in full, with residues beyond the CDR3 obtained from the reference TRBV7-9 and TRBJ2-3 genes, is DTGVSQNPRHKITKRGQNVTFRCDPISEHNRLYWYRQTLGQGPEFLTYFQNEAQLEKSRLLSDRFSAERPKGSFSTLEIQRTEQGDSAMYLCASSVTGPYTDTQYFGPGTRLTVL.